The rows below give T cell receptor beta chains drawn from one sample of a study of blood T cell repertoires in COVID-19. The repertoire was sequenced with immunoSEQ multiplex PCR; TCRdb's copy has only in-frame clones and lacks some. Of 88,000 or so clones listed, around 88% are singletons. The sample was peripheral blood. The receptors were sampled from a man in his sixties with acute or convalescent COVID-19. CDR3s include the opening cysteine and the closing phenylalanine or tryptophan. A D gene is named only where the DNA matches it firmly. Clone size is stated in some rows and not others, as once, few, many or a class when expanded.

TRBJ2-7,once,.,TRBV25-1,TGTGCCAGCAGTGATTCCGGGGATTACGAGCAGTACTTC,CASSDSGDYEQYF
TRBJ2-1,.,.,TRBV12-5,TGTGCTAGTGGTCCCCTCGGTACCGGGGGGCGGGTCGCGTGGAATGAGCAGTTCTTC,CASGPLGTGGRVAWNEQFF
TRBJ1-4,.,TRBD1,TRBV11-2,TGTGCCAGCAGCTCGGGACAGGGGGGTGGAGAAAAACTGTTTTTT,CASSSGQGGGEKLFF
TRBJ1-2,few,TRBD1,TRBV7-8,TGTGCCAGCAGCCGACGCCAGGGGGCAGGCTACACCTTC,CASSRRQGAGYTF
TRBJ2-1,.,TRBD2,TRBV27,TGTGCCAGCAGGGTACTAGCGGGGGGCCCATACAATGAGCAGTTCTTC,CASRVLAGGPYNEQFF
TRBJ2-3,.,.,TRBV6-6,TGTGCCAGCAGTAGCAGGGGCACAGATACGCAGTATTTT,CASSSRGTDTQYF
TRBJ1-6,.,.,TRBV11-2,TGTGCCAGCAGCTTAGACCACGGGGGGACTAATTCACCCCTCCACTTT,CASSLDHGGTNSPLHF
TRBJ1-4,.,TRBD1,TRBV27,TGTGCCAGCACTCTTCACAGGGGGACTAATGAAAAACTGTTTTTT,CASTLHRGTNEKLFF
TRBJ1-2,.,.,TRBV30,TGTGCCTGGAGAGAAAGGGGGTATCCTAACTATGGCTACACCTTC,CAWRERGYPNYGYTF
TRBJ1-6,.,.,TRBV5-1,TGCGCCAGCAGCTTCGGCTATAATTCACCCCTCCACTTT,CASSFGYNSPLHF
TRBJ2-1,few,TRBD2,TRBV3-1/TRBV3-2,TGTGCCAGCAGCCAACTAGCGGGGAGATACAATGAGCAGTTCTTC,CASSQLAGRYNEQFF
TRBJ1-1,.,TRBD1,TRBV7-2,TGTGCCAGCAGCTTAGAGACAGGGCGGATGAACACTGAAGCTTTCTTT,CASSLETGRMNTEAFF
TRBJ1-1,.,.,TRBV30,TGTGCCTGGAGTATGTCTCCCGGCACTGAAGCTTTCTTT,CAWSMSPGTEAFF
TRBJ2-7,.,.,TRBV5-1,TGCGCCAGCAGCTTGTTCACGGGAGATGTTGGGGAGCAGTACTTC,CASSLFTGDVGEQYF
TRBJ1-2,.,.,TRBV6-5,TGTGCCAGCGCTCGGGACTCTTTGGATGGCTACACCTTC,CASARDSLDGYTF
TRBJ2-1,.,.,TRBV9,TGTGCCAGCAGCGCGACAGCGAGCTCCTACAATGAGCAGTTCTTC,CASSATASSYNEQFF